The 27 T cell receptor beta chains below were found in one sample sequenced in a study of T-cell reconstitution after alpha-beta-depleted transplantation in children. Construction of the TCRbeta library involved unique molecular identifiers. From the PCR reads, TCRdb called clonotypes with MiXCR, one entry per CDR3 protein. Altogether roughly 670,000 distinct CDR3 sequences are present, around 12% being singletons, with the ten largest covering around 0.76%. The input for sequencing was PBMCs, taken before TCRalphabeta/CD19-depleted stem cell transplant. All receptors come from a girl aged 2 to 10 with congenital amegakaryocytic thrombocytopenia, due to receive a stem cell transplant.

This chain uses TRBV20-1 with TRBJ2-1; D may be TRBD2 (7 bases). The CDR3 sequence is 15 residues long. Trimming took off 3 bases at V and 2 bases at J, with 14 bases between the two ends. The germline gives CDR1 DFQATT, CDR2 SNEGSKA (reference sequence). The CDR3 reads CSARGGTTPYNEQFF. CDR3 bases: TGCAGTGCTAGGGGGGGGACAACTCCCTACAATGAGCAGTTCTTC.

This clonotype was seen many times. The CDR3 here is CASSPGQGGYTEAFF. In DNA, the CDR3 is TGTGCCAGCAGCCCAGGACAGGGCGGGTACACTGAAGCTTTCTTT. The V and J genes are TRBV7-9 and TRBJ1-1; 8 nucleotides agree with TRBD1. Germline CDR1 is SEHNR and CDR2 is FQNEAQ (reference sequence). V shed 5 bases and J 3 bases; nucleotides not matched to a gene: 8. There are 15 residues in the CDR3. Drawing the rest from reference TRBV7-9 and TRBJ1-1, the complete variable domain is DTGVSQNPRHKITKRGQNVTFRCDPISEHNRLYWYRQTLGQGPEFLTYFQNEAQLEKSRLLSDRFSAERPKGSFSTLEIQRTEQGDSAMYLCASSPGQGGYTEAFFGQGTRLTVV.

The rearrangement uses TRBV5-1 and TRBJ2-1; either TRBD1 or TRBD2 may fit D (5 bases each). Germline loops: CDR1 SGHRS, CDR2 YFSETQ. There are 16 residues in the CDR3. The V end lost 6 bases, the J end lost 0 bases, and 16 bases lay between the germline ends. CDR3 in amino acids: CASNGAASSSYNEQFF. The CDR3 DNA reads TGCGCCAGCAACGGGGCGGCTTCCAGCTCCTACAATGAGCAGTTCTTC.

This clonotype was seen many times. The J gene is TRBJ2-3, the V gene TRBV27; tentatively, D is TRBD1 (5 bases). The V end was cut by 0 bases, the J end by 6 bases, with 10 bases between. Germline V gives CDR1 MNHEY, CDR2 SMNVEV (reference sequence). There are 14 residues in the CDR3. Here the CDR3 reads CASSLSRGWDTQYF. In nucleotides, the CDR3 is TGTGCCAGCAGTTTATCAAGGGGCTGGGATACGCAGTATTTT.

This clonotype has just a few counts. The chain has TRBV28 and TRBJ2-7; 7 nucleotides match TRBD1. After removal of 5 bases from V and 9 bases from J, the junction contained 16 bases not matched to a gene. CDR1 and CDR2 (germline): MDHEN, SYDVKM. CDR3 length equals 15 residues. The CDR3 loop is CASSRPSDRDGAQYF. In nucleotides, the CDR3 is TGTGCCAGCAGTCGGCCCTCAGACAGGGATGGAGCGCAGTACTTC.

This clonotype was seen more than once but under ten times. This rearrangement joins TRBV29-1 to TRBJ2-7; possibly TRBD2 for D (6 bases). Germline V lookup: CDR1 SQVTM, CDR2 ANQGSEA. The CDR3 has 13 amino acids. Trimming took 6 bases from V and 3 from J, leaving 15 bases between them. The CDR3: CSVYTSNNYEQYF. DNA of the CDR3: TGCAGCGTGTATACTAGCAATAACTACGAGCAGTACTTC.

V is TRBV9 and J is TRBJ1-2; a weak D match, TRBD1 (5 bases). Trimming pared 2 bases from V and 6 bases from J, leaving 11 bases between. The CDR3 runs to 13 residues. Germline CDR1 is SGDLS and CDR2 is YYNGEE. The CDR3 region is CASSVLGVDGYTF. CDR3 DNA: TGTGCCAGCAGCGTTTTGGGGGTAGATGGCTACACCTTC.

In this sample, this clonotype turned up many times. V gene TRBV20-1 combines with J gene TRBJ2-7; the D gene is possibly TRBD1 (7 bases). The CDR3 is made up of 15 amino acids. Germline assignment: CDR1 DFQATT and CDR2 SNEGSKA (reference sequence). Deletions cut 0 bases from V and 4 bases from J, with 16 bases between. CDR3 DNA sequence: TGCAGTGCTAGAGATCCCCAGGGGGGTCGATACGAGCAGTACTTC. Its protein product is CSARDPQGGRYEQYF.

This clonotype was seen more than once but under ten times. CDR3 sequence reads: CSARGALGLLADEQYF. CDR3 nucleotide sequence: TGCAGTGCTAGAGGAGCGTTAGGGTTGTTAGCGGACGAGCAGTACTTC. The J gene is TRBJ2-7, the V gene TRBV20-1; a possible D gene is TRBD2 (6 bases). The V gene lost 1 base and the J gene lost 5 bases, with 21 bases spanning the gap. CDR1 is DFQATT, CDR2 SNEGSKA, per germline (reference sequence). The CDR3 has 16 residues.

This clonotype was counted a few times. CDR3 bases: TGTGCCAGCAGCTTGTCCAGCCCCAGTACCTACAATGAGCAGTTCTTC. Translating gives CASSLSSPSTYNEQFF. The chain carries TRBV7-6 and TRBJ2-1; D not certain. V gave up 3 bases and J gave up 2 bases, with 14 bases separating them. This CDR3 has 16 residues. Germline values: CDR1 SGHVS, CDR2 FNYEAQ. Full variable domain (rest looked up from reference TRBV7-6 and TRBJ2-1): GAGVSQSPRYKVTKRGQDVALRCDPISGHVSLYWYRQALGQGPEFLTYFNYEAQQDKSGLPNDRFSAERPEGSISTLTIQRTEQRDSAMYRCASSLSSPSTYNEQFFGPGTRLTVL.

The CDR3 DNA reads as TGCAGTGCTAGAGACATTTTTGCGGGAGGGAACAATGAGCAGTTCTTC. It codes for CSARDIFAGGNNEQFF. The chain couples TRBV20-1 to TRBJ2-1, with TRBD2 identical over 9 bases. Germline-derived CDR1 and CDR2 are DFQATT and SNEGSKA (reference sequence). Unmatched junction bases numbered 8, after V lost 0 bases and J lost 5 bases. CDR3 length equals 16 residues.

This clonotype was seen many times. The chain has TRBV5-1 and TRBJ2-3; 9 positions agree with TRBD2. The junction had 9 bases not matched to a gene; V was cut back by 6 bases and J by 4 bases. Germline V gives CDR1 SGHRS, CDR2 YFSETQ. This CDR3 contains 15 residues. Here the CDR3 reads CASTQGTSRSDTQYF. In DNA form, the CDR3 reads TGCGCCAGCACCCAAGGGACTAGCAGGTCAGATACGCAGTATTTT.

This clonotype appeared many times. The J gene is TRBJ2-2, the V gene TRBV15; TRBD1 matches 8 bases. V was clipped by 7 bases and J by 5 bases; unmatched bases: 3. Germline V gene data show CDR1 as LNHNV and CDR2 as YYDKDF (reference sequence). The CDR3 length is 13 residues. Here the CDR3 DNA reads TGTGCCACCAAGGACAGGGAAACCGGGGAGCTGTTTTTT. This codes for CATKDRETGELFF.

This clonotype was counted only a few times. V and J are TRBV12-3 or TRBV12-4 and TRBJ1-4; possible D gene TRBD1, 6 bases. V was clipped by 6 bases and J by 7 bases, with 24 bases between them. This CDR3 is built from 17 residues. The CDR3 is CASSSIWGQVKSEKLFF. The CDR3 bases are TGTGCCAGCAGCTCTATTTGGGGGCAGGTGAAAAGTGAAAAACTGTTTTTT.

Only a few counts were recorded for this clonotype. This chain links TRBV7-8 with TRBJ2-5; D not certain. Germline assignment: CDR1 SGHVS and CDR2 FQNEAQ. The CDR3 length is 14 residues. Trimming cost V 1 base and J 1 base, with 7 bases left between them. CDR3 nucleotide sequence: TGTGCCAGCAGCTTAGTGGTCTTCCAAGAGACCCAGTACTTC. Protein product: CASSLVVFQETQYF.

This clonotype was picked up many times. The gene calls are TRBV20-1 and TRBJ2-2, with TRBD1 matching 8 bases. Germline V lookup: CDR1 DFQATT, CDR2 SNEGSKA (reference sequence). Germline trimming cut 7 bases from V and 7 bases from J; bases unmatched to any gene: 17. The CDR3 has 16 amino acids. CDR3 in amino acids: CSVRTAQGGANGELFF. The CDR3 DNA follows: TGCAGTGTCAGAACGGCACAGGGGGGCGCAAACGGGGAGCTGTTTTTT.

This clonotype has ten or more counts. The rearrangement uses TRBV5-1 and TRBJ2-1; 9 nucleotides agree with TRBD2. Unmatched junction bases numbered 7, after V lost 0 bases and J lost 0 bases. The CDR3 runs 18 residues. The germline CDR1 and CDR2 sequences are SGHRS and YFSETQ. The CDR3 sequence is CASSLGTSATLSYNEQFF. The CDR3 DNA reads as TGCGCCAGCAGCTTGGGGACTAGCGCAACTCTCTCCTACAATGAGCAGTTCTTC.

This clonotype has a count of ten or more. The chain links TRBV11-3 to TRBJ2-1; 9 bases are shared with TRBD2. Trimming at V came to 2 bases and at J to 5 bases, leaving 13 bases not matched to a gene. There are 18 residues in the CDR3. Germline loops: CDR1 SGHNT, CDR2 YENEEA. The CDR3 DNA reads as TGTGCCAGCAGCTTATTAATCGGACTAGCGATTTTCGACAATGAGCAGTTCTTC. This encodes CASSLLIGLAIFDNEQFF.

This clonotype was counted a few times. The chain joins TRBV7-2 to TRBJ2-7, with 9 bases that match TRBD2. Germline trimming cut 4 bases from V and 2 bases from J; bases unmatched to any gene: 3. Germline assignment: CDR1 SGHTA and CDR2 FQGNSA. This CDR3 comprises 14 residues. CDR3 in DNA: TGTGCCAGCAGCTACGAGCGGGAGGCCTACGAGCAGTACTTC. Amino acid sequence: CASSYEREAYEQYF. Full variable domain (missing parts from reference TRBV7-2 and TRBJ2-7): GAGVSQSPSNKVTEKGKDVELRCDPISGHTALYWYRQSLGQGLEFLIYFQGNSAPDKSGLPSDRFSAERTGGSVSTLTIQRTQQEDSAVYLCASSYEREAYEQYFGPGTRLTVT.

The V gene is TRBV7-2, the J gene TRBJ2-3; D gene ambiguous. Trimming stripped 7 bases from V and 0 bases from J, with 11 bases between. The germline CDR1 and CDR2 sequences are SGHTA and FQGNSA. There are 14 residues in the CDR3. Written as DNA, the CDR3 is TGTGCCAGCACCCCTCACGGGAGCACAGATACGCAGTATTTT. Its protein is CASTPHGSTDTQYF.

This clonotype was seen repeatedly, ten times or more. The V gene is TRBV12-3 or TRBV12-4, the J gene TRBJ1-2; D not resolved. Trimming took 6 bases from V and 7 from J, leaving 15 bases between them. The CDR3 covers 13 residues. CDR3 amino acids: CASSRGPGFGYTF. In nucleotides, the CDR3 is TGTGCCAGCAGCCGTGGCCCGGGTTTTGGCTACACCTTC.

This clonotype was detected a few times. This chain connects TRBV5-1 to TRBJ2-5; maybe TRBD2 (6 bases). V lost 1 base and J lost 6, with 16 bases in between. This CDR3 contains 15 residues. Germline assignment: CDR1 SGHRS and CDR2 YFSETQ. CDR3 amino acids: CASSLRTGDSQTQYF. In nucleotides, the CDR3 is TGCGCCAGCAGCTTGAGAACGGGAGACAGTCAGACCCAGTACTTC.

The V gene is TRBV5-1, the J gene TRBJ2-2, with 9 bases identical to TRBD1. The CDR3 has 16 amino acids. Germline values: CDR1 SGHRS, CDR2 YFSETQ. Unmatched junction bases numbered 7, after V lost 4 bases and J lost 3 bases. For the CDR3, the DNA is TGCGCCAGCAGCCGGGTCGGGACAGGGTACACCGGGGAGCTGTTTTTT. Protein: CASSRVGTGYTGELFF.

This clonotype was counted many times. The CDR3 loop reads CASSGVNTEAFF. In DNA, the CDR3 is TGTGCCAGCAGCGGGGTGAACACTGAAGCTTTCTTT. The rearrangement links TRBV7-9 to TRBJ1-1; D unresolved. Trimming took off 5 bases at V and 0 bases at J, with 4 bases between the two ends. The germline V gene encodes CDR1 SEHNR and CDR2 FQNEAQ (reference sequence). CDR3 size: 12 residues.

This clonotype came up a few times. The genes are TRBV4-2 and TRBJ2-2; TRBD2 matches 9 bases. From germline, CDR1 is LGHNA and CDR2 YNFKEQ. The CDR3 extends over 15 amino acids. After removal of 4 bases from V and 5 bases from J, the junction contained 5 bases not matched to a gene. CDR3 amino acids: CASSRGRAETGELFF. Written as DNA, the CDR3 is TGTGCCAGCAGCCGCGGGAGGGCCGAAACCGGGGAGCTGTTTTTT.

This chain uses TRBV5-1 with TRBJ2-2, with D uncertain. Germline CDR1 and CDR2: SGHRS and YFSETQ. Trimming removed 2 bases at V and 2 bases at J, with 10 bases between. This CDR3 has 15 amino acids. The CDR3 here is CASSFRVVNTGELFF. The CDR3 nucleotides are TGCGCCAGCAGCTTTCGAGTTGTTAACACCGGGGAGCTGTTTTTT.

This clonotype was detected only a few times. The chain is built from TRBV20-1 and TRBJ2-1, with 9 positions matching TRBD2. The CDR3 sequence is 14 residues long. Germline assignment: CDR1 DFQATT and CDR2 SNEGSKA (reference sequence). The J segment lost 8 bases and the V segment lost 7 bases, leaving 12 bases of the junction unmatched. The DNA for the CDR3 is TGCAGTGTCCCGACTAGCGGCCGGTTGGATGAGCAGTTCTTC. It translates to CSVPTSGRLDEQFF.